The sequence of this TCR beta chain was determined in a study of cytomegalovirus exposure and HLA in healthy donors. TCRdb's table, derived via immunoSEQ multiplex PCR, lists solely in-frame clones and lacks some. Of a few hundred thousand clones in the sample, 70% to 90% were seen once. The CDR3 contains 16 residues. V trimming: 2 bases; J trimming: 7 bases; junction bases outside the gene matches: 8. Germline V gene sequence: CDR1 MDHEN, CDR2 SYDVKM. This clonotype was obtained from a woman aged 18-35 years in good health and CMV-seronegative. Sequencing used PBMCs. The V and J genes are TRBV28 and TRBJ2-1; 10 nucleotides align to TRBD1. The CDR3 loop reads CASSLDDRGLGNEQFF. For the CDR3, the DNA is TGTGCCAGCAGTTTAGATGACAGGGGGCTGGGTAATGAGCAGTTCTTC.